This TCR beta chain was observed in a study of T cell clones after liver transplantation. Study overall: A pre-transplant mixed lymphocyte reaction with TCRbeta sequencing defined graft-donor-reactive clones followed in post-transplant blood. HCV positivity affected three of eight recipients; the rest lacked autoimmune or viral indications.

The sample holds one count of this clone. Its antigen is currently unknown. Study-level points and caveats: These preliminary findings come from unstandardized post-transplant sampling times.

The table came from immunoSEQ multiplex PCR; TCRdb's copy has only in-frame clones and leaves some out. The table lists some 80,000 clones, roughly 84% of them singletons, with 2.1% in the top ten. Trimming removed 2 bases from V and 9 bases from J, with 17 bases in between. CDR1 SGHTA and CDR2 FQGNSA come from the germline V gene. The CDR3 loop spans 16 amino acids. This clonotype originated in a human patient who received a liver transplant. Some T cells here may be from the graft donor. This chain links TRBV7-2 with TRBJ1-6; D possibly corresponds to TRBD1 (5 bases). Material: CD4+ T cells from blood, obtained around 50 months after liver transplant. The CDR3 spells CASSLRSGKAGSPLHF. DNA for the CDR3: TGTGCCAGCAGCTTAAGGTCAGGGAAGGCGGGTTCACCCCTCCACTTT.